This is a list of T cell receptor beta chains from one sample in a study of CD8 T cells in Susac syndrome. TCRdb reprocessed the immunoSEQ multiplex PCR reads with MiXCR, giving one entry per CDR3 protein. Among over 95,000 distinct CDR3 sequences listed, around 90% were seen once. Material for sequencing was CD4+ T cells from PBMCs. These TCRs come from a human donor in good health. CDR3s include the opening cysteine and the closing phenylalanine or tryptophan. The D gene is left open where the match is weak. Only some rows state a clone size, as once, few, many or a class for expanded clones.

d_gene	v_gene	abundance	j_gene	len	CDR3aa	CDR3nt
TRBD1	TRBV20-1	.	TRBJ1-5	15	CSAIGGDRAGQPQHF	TGCAGTGCTATTGGTGGGGACAGGGCCGGGCAGCCCCAGCATTTT
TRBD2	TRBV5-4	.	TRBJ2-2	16	CASSHPGLAGGEELFF	TGTGCCAGCAGCCATCCGGGACTAGCGGGGGGGGAGGAGCTGTTTTTT
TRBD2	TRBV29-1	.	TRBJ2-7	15	CSVDFGLAGGGEQYF	TGCAGCGTTGACTTCGGGTTAGCGGGGGGCGGCGAGCAGTACTTC
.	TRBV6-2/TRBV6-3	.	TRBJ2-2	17	CASSYPGTGSNTGELFF	TGTGCCAGCAGCTATCCCGGGACGGGATCAAACACCGGGGAGCTGTTTTTT
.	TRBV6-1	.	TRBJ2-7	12	CASRKDTYEQYF	TGTGCCAGCAGGAAGGATACCTACGAGCAGTACTTC
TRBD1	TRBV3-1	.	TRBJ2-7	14	CASSPGTGEREQYF	TGTGCCAGCAGCCCCGGGACAGGGGAGCGCGAGCAGTACTTC
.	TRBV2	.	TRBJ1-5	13	CASGSGDNQPQHF	TGTGCCAGCGGATCAGGGGACAATCAGCCCCAGCATTTT
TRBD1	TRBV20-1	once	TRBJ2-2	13	CSSQGADTGELFF	TGCAGTTCACAGGGGGCGGACACCGGGGAGCTGTTTTTT
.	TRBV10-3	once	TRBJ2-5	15	CAISEGGAVQETQYF	TGTGCCATCAGCGAGGGGGGCGCGGTCCAAGAGACCCAGTACTTC
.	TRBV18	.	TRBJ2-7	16	CASSPSSSYSSYEQYF	TGTGCCAGCTCACCGTCTAGTTCATACTCTTCCTACGAGCAGTACTTC
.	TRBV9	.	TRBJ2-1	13	CASSVARGNEQFF	TGTGCCAGCAGCGTAGCTCGTGGCAATGAGCAGTTCTTC
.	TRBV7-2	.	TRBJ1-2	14	CASSLGGSNYGYTF	TGTGCCAGCAGCTTAGGGGGTTCTAACTATGGCTACACCTTC
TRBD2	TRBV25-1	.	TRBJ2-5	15	CASSESWRGFGTQYF	TGTGCCAGCAGTGAATCCTGGCGGGGGTTCGGGACCCAGTACTTC
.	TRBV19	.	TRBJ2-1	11	CASSASGGRFF	TGTGCCAGTAGTGCGTCCGGCGGACGGTTCTTC
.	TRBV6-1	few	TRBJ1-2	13	CASRPGPGHGYTF	TGTGCCAGCAGACCGGGACCAGGTCATGGCTACACCTTC
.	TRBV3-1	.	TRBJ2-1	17	CASSPRGGGYSYNEQFF	TGTGCCAGCAGCCCGCGTGGGGGCGGTTACTCCTACAATGAGCAGTTCTTC
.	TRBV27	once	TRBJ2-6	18	CASSPRNRAHSGANVLTF	TGTGCCAGCAGTCCCCGGAACAGGGCCCACTCTGGGGCCAACGTCCTGACTTTC
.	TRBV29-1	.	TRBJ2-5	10	CSGRSETQYF	TGCAGCGGCCGGTCAGAGACCCAGTACTTC
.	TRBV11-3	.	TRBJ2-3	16	CASSQRTGGSTDTQYF	TGTGCCAGCAGCCAACGCACCGGGGGTAGCACAGATACGCAGTATTTT
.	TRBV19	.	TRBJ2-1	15	CASSIGTLGYNEQFF	TGTGCCAGTAGTATAGGCACCCTTGGCTACAATGAGCAGTTCTTC
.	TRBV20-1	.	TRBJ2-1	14	CSARRDLSYNEQFF	TGCAGTGCTAGGCGGGACCTCTCCTACAATGAGCAGTTCTTC
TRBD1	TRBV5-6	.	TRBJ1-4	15	CASSSAGGLREKLFF	TGTGCCAGCAGCTCGGCAGGGGGCTTGCGCGAAAAACTGTTTTTT
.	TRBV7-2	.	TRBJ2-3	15	CASSRNGGLAVTQYF	TGTGCCAGCAGCCGAAATGGGGGTCTTGCGGTAACGCAGTATTTT
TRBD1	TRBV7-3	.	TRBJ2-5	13	CASSSTGEETQYF	TGTGCCAGCAGCTCTACAGGGGAAGAGACCCAGTACTTC